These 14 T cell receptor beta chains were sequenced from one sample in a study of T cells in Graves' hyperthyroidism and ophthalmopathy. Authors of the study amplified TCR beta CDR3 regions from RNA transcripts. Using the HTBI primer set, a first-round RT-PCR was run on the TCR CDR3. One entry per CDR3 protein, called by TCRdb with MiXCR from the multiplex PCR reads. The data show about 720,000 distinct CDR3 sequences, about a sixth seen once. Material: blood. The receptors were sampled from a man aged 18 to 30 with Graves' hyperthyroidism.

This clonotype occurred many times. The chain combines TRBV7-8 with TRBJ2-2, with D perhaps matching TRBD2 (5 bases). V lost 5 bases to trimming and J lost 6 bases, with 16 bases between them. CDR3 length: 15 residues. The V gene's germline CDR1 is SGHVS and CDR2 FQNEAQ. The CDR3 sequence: CASSPLTRAAGELFF. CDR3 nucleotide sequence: TGTGCCAGCAGCCCTTTAACTAGAGCAGCCGGGGAGCTGTTTTTT.

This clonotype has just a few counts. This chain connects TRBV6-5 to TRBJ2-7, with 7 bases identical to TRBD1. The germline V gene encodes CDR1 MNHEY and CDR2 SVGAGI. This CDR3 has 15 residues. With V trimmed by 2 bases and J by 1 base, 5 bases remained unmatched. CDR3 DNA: TGTGCCAGCAGTTACCAGCGACAGGGATCCTACGAGCAGTACTTC. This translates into CASSYQRQGSYEQYF.

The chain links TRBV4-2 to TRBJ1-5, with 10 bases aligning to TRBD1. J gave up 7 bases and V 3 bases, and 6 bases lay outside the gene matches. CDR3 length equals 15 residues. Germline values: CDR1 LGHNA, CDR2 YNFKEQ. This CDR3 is CASSHDRGRRQPQHF. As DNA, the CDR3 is TGTGCCAGCAGCCACGACAGGGGGCGCCGGCAGCCCCAGCATTTT.

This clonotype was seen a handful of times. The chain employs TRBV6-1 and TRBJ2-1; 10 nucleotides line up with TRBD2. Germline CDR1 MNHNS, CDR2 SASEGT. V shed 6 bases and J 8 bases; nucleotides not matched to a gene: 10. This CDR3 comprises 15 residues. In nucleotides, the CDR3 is TGTGCCAGCAGGGTACTAGCGGGACCAGACTATGAGCAGTTCTTC. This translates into CASRVLAGPDYEQFF.

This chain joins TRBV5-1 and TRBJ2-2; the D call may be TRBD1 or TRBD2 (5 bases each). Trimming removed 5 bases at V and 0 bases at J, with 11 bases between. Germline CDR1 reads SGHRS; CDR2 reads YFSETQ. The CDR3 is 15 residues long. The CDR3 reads CASRRGVTNTGELFF. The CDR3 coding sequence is TGCGCCAGCAGGAGAGGGGTGACGAACACCGGGGAGCTGTTTTTT.

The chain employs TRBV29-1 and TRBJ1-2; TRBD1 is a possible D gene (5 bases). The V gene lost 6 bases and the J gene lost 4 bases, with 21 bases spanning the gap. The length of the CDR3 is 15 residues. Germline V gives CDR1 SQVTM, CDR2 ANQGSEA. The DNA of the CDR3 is TGCAGCGTCCGGGACGCCACACACACCGCCTATGGCTACACCTTC. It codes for CSVRDATHTAYGYTF.

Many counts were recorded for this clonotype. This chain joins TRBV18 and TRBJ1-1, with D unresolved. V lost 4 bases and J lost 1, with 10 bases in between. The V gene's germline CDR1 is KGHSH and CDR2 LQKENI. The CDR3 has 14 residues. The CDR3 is CASSRRATNTEAFF. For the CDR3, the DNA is TGTGCCAGCTCACGCCGAGCCACGAACACTGAAGCTTTCTTT.

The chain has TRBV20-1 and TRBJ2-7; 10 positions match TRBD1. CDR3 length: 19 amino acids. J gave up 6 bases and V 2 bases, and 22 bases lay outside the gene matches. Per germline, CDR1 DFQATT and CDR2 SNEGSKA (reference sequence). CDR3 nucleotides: TGCAGTGCTAGACCGGACAGGGGGGTAATGAAACTTAGGGTACGCGAGCAGTACTTC. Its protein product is CSARPDRGVMKLRVREQYF.

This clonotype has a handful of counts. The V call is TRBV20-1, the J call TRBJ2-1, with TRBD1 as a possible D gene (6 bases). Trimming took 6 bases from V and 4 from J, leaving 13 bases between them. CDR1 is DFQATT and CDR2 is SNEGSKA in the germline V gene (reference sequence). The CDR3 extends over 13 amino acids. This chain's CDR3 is CSAPPDSYNEQFF. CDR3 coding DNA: TGCAGTGCCCCCCCGGACAGTTACAATGAGCAGTTCTTC.

The chain's CDR3 is CSAKGTKEAQETQYF. The CDR3 DNA sequence: TGCAGTGCTAAGGGGACAAAGGAGGCCCAAGAGACCCAGTACTTC. V and J are TRBV20-1 and TRBJ2-5; D is possibly TRBD1 (6 bases). The CDR3 extends over 15 amino acids. V lost 4 bases and J 1 base, leaving 16 bases between the germline ends. CDR1 and CDR2 (germline): DFQATT, SNEGSKA (reference sequence).

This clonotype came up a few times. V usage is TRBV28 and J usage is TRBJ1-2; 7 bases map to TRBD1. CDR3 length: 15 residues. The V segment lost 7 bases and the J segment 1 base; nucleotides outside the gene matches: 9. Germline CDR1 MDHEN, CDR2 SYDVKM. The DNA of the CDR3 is TGTGCCAGCACCGATACGGACAGGATTAACTATGGCTACACCTTC. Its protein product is CASTDTDRINYGYTF.

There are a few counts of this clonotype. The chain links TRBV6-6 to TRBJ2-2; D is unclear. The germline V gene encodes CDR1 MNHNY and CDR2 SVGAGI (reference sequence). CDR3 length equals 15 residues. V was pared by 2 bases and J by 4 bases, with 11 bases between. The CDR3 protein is CASSYDGPTTGELFF. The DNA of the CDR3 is TGTGCCAGCAGTTACGATGGACCGACCACCGGGGAGCTGTTTTTT.

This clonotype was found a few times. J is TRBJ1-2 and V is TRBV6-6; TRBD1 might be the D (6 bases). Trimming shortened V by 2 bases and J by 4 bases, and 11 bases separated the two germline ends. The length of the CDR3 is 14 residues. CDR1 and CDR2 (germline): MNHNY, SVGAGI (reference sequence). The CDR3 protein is CASSYPGQPYGYTF. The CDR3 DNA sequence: TGTGCCAGCAGTTACCCCGGACAGCCCTATGGCTACACCTTC.

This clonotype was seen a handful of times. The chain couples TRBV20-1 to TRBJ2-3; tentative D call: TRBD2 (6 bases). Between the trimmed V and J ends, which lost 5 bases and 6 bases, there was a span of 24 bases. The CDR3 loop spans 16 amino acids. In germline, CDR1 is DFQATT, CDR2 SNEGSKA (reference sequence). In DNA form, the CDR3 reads TGCAGTGCTTACCCCTTGCTCGCGGGACCTAAGGATACGCAGTATTTT. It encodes CSAYPLLAGPKDTQYF.